The text below deals with one TCR beta chain. In the original processing: The assay estimated nucleated cells by amplifying reference gene primers. TCRdb keeps only in-frame clones here, not all; method: immunoSEQ multiplex PCR. V and J calls plus clone size are reproduced from that table; the DNA served to infer D and trimming. This table holds around 190,000 clones, around 83% found once. The germline V gene encodes CDR1 SNHLY and CDR2 FYNNEI. The CDR3 extends over 16 amino acids. V was shortened by 5 bases and J by 0 bases, with 11 bases between the two germline ends. This record belongs to a study of blood T cell repertoires in COVID-19. On the study more broadly: PBMCs, B-cell-depleted T cells, or T cells were the source of the cDNA or gDNA that made up the material.

Sequencing input: peripheral blood. The gene calls are TRBV2 and TRBJ2-6, with a possible D match to TRBD1 (6 bases). The source is a human donor in a cohort sampled during active COVID-19. CDR3 DNA: TGTGCCAGCAGTCAGGGGATTTCCTCTGGGGCCAACGTCCTGACTTTC. Translating gives CASSQGISSGANVLTF.